These T cell receptor beta chains were read from a single sample in a study of T cells in localized non-small cell lung cancer. The data were produced by immunoSEQ multiplex PCR, yet TCRdb's version contains in-frame clones alone and is incomplete. This table has 25,000 to 35,000 clones, roughly nine tenths appearing once. Sequencing used PBMCs, obtained before any cancer treatment. The receptors were sampled from a man aged 35 to 70 with stage II lung adenocarcinoma. The CDR3 runs from the conserved cysteine through the conserved F or W. A row's size may be missing; if present it is once, few, many or a size class.

J	V	size	CDR3
TRBJ2-2	TRBV7-9	once	CASRGSGVTGELFF
TRBJ1-3	TRBV5-1	NA	CASSLATSSSGNTIYF
TRBJ1-1	TRBV19	NA	CASSAQGLAAFF
TRBJ2-7	TRBV5-4	NA	CASSSPEGRNEQYF
TRBJ2-2	TRBV1	NA	CTSSPGTSGGRWGRGELFF
TRBJ2-7	TRBV7-8	NA	CASSSSPRGYPTYEQYF
TRBJ2-1	TRBV5-1	NA	CASSLVAGSVNEQFF
TRBJ1-6	TRBV18	NA	CASSPLTLRNNSPLHF
TRBJ2-3	TRBV9	NA	CASGWTVTDTQYF
TRBJ2-1	TRBV5-1	once	CASGGQRNEQFF
TRBJ2-5	TRBV28	NA	CASSMTGPGETQYF
TRBJ2-3	TRBV5-1	NA	CASSRQEGTDTQYF
TRBJ2-1	TRBV28	NA	CASSLLAGGNNEQFF
TRBJ2-3	TRBV4-2	NA	CASSQDGGQSRGTDTQYF
TRBJ2-2	TRBV9	NA	CASSPGETSATGELFF
TRBJ2-3	TRBV11-2	few	CASSPGQRLAGEPQYF